The 30 T cell receptor beta chains below were found in one sample sequenced in a study of cytomegalovirus exposure and HLA in healthy donors. The protocol was immunoSEQ multiplex PCR, while the TCRdb copy is restricted to in-frame clones and leaves out a portion. The sample holds around 300,000 clones, approximately 90% seen once. The specimen was PBMCs. These receptors were collected from a woman aged 30 to 39 in good health and CMV-seropositive.

The rearrangement links TRBV6-6 to TRBJ2-3; 10 bases fit TRBD1. V gave up 0 bases and J gave up 1 base; unmatched junction bases: 1. The CDR3 loop spans 16 amino acids. Looked up from germline, CDR1 is MNHNY and CDR2 is SVGAGI (reference sequence). CDR3 nucleotides: TGTGCCAGCAGTTACTCCGGGACAGGGGGCACAGATACGCAGTATTTT. Translated, it gives CASSYSGTGGTDTQYF.

This chain uses TRBV5-1 with TRBJ2-2; a possible D gene is TRBD1 (7 bases). The germline V gene has CDR1 SGHRS and CDR2 YFSETQ. This CDR3 spans 14 amino acids. Between the trimmed V and J ends, which lost 2 bases and 7 bases, there was a span of 12 bases. The CDR3 reads CASSLGGGIGELFF. The CDR3 DNA reads TGCGCCAGCAGCTTAGGAGGGGGCATCGGGGAGCTGTTTTTT.

V is TRBV11-2 and J is TRBJ1-1, with D possibly being TRBD1 (5 bases). Trimming left V 4 bases short and J 4 bases short, with 13 bases between. Germline CDR1 SGHAT, CDR2 FQNNGV. The CDR3 loop spans 14 amino acids. The DNA of the CDR3 is TGTGCCAGCAGCTATAACCGGGGCAGCACTGAAGCTTTCTTT. It is translated as CASSYNRGSTEAFF. The whole variable domain, remainder taken from reference TRBV11-2 and TRBJ1-1, is EAGVAQSPRYKIIEKRQSVAFWCNPISGHATLYWYQQILGQGPKLLIQFQNNGVVDDSQLPKDRFSAERLKGVDSTLKIQPAKLEDSAVYLCASSYNRGSTEAFFGQGTRLTVV.

The V gene is TRBV6-5, the J gene TRBJ2-1; TRBD2 agrees at 8 bases. The CDR3 runs 15 residues. The germline V gene encodes CDR1 MNHEY and CDR2 SVGAGI. With 2 bases clipped from V and 10 bases from J, the junction kept 10 bases outside the gene matches. The CDR3 coding sequence is TGTGCCAGCAGTTACGGAGCGGGGGAAGGAGACGAGCAGTTCTTC. This translates into CASSYGAGEGDEQFF.

This chain uses TRBV19 with TRBJ1-5; no clear D. Germline V gives CDR1 LNHDA, CDR2 SQIVND (reference sequence). CDR3 length equals 13 residues. The V gene lost 1 base and the J gene lost 7 bases, with 8 bases spanning the gap. CDR3 sequence reads: CASSIAVAQPQHF. Written as DNA, the CDR3 is TGTGCCAGTAGTATAGCGGTCGCCCAGCCCCAGCATTTT.

The rearrangement uses TRBV6-6 and TRBJ2-7; D possibly corresponds to TRBD1 (6 bases). The V end lost 8 bases, the J end lost 2 bases, and 16 bases lay between the germline ends. This CDR3 has 14 amino acids. The germline V gene has CDR1 MNHNY and CDR2 SVGAGI (reference sequence). CDR3 sequence reads: CASCKQGSTYEQYF. Written as DNA, the CDR3 is TGTGCCAGCTGTAAACAGGGAAGCACCTACGAGCAGTACTTC.

The rearrangement uses TRBV7-6 and TRBJ2-7; 11 nucleotides align to TRBD2. The V gene's germline CDR1 is SGHVS and CDR2 FNYEAQ. CDR3 size: 16 residues. J gave up 1 base and V 5 bases, and 7 bases lay outside the gene matches. CDR3 coding DNA: TGTGCCAGCAGCGAGAGGGCTAGCGGGGGGTCCTACGAGCAGTACTTC. Translating gives CASSERASGGSYEQYF. Full variable domain (outside the CDR3, taken from reference TRBV7-6 and TRBJ2-7): GAGVSQSPRYKVTKRGQDVALRCDPISGHVSLYWYRQALGQGPEFLTYFNYEAQQDKSGLPNDRFSAERPEGSISTLTIQRTEQRDSAMYRCASSERASGGSYEQYFGPGTRLTVT.

This clone was picked up one time. V usage is TRBV27 and J usage is TRBJ2-7; 10 bases are a match to TRBD2. Germline V gene sequence: CDR1 MNHEY, CDR2 SMNVEV (reference sequence). CDR3 length: 14 residues. V gave up 6 bases and J gave up 4 bases; unmatched junction bases: 6. The CDR3 DNA follows: TGTGCCAGCAGCCATAGCGGGAGGATATACGAGCAGTACTTC. Translation gives CASSHSGRIYEQYF.

CDR3 DNA: TGTGCCAGCAGCCACGGGGGCGCTGAGCAGTTCTTC. The encoded protein is CASSHGGAEQFF. This chain joins TRBV7-2 and TRBJ2-1; tentatively, D is TRBD1 or TRBD2 (6 bases each). The V gene lost 5 bases and the J gene lost 9 bases, with 11 bases spanning the gap. The CDR3 covers 12 residues. The germline CDR1 and CDR2 sequences are SGHTA and FQGNSA.

The gene calls are TRBV27 and TRBJ1-1; D uncertain. CDR3 length: 16 amino acids. CDR1 MNHEY and CDR2 SMNVEV come from the germline V gene (reference sequence). The V end lost 1 base, the J end lost 1 base, and 13 bases lay between the germline ends. The CDR3 region is CASSLLRAGANTEAFF. Written as DNA, the CDR3 is TGTGCCAGCAGTTTATTGCGTGCGGGTGCGAACACTGAAGCTTTCTTT.

The chain couples TRBV28 to TRBJ2-7; D uncertain. V lost 3 bases to trimming and J lost 2 bases, with 11 bases between them. The CDR3 runs 14 residues. Germline CDR1 reads MDHEN; CDR2 reads SYDVKM. The CDR3 coding sequence is TGTGCCAGCAGTTTGATACGCAAGCCCTACGAGCAGTACTTC. It translates to CASSLIRKPYEQYF.

This sequence joins TRBV28 and TRBJ1-3; D gene uncertain. The ends were cut back, 6 bases at V and 7 bases at J, with 19 bases in the middle. CDR3 length equals 15 residues. CDR1 is MDHEN and CDR2 is SYDVKM in the germline V gene. The DNA for the CDR3 is TGTGCCAGCAGGGCAGGCGAAGAGGATGGGAACACCATATATTTT. Translation: CASRAGEEDGNTIYF.

The J gene is TRBJ1-1, the V gene TRBV28; 9 nucleotides align to TRBD1. The trim removed 2 bases at V and 5 bases at J, leaving 15 bases unmatched. CDR3 size: 18 residues. Germline CDR1 and CDR2: MDHEN and SYDVKM. CDR3 protein: CASSLLSLRDRGDTEAFF. CDR3 sequence (DNA): TGTGCCAGCAGTTTACTAAGTCTTAGAGACAGGGGGGATACTGAAGCTTTCTTT.

The chain employs TRBV5-4 and TRBJ2-7; D ambiguous. The germline V gene has CDR1 SGHNT and CDR2 YYREEE (reference sequence). V was pared by 1 base and J by 5 bases, with 7 bases between. This CDR3 comprises 12 residues. The CDR3 here is CASSLSSNEQYF. In DNA, the CDR3 is TGTGCCAGCAGCTTGAGTTCGAACGAGCAGTACTTC.

V and J are TRBV7-9 and TRBJ1-2; 8 bases align to TRBD1. Trimming took 8 bases from V and 2 from J; bases not matched to a gene: 7. The germline CDR1 and CDR2 sequences are SEHNR and FQNEAQ (reference sequence). The CDR3 consists of 14 residues. For the CDR3, the DNA is TGTGCCAGCGGAAGGACAGGGACCAACTATGGCTACACCTTC. Translated, it gives CASGRTGTNYGYTF.

This clone showed up just once. The V and J genes are TRBV27 and TRBJ1-5; perhaps TRBD1 as D (5 bases). This CDR3 is built from 15 residues. Trimming cost V 2 bases and J 2 bases, with 10 bases left between them. Germline V lookup: CDR1 MNHEY, CDR2 SMNVEV (reference sequence). CDR3 bases: TGTGCCAGCAGTTTAGCAGGGCCGGGCAATCAGCCCCAGCATTTT. It encodes CASSLAGPGNQPQHF.

This sequence joins TRBV11-3 and TRBJ2-3, with D possibly TRBD2 on 5 matching bases. Per germline, CDR1 SGHNT and CDR2 YENEEA. The V gene lost 1 base and the J gene lost 4 bases, with 15 bases spanning the gap. This CDR3 is built from 16 residues. Here the CDR3 reads CASSLAQGRQADTQYF. CDR3 bases: TGTGCCAGCAGCTTAGCCCAAGGGAGACAAGCAGATACGCAGTATTTT.

CDR3 in amino acids: CASSVDPTPQETQYF. The CDR3 nucleotides are TGTGCCAGCAGCGTAGATCCGACTCCGCAAGAGACCCAGTACTTC. The V gene is TRBV9, the J gene TRBJ2-5, with no clear D. V gave up 0 bases and J gave up 2 bases, with 11 bases separating them. In germline, CDR1 is SGDLS, CDR2 YYNGEE. The CDR3 spans 15 residues.

This clone has just one count. J is TRBJ2-1 and V is TRBV4-2; D remains ambiguous. The CDR3 runs 16 residues. Germline CDR1 reads LGHNA; CDR2 reads YNFKEQ. Trimming left V 0 bases short and J 2 bases short, with 11 bases between. CDR3 sequence reads: CASSQELRTTYNEQFF. The CDR3, as DNA: TGTGCCAGCAGCCAAGAGTTGCGTACAACCTACAATGAGCAGTTCTTC.

The gene calls are TRBV7-9 and TRBJ1-1; 8 bases fit TRBD1. Germline CDR1 is SEHNR and CDR2 is FQNEAQ (reference sequence). CDR3 length: 15 amino acids. The V gene end was trimmed by 0 bases and the J gene end by 1 base; junction bases not matched to a gene: 1. In nucleotides, the CDR3 is TGTGCCAGCAGCTTAGCCGGGACAGGGAACACTGAAGCTTTCTTT. Protein sequence: CASSLAGTGNTEAFF.

This clone was detected a few times. The chain links TRBV19 to TRBJ2-7; D is ambiguous. This CDR3 has 14 amino acids. The V end was cut by 10 bases, the J end by 0 bases, with 16 bases between. Per the germline V gene, CDR1 is LNHDA and CDR2 is SQIVND (reference sequence). CDR3 amino acids: CATQSGRSSYEQYF. In DNA, the CDR3 is TGTGCCACCCAGTCTGGACGCAGCTCCTACGAGCAGTACTTC.

The rearrangement uses TRBV9 and TRBJ2-5; 8 bases are a match to TRBD2. The ends lost 0 bases at V and 4 bases at J; junction bases unmatched: 2. From germline, CDR1 is SGDLS and CDR2 YYNGEE. The CDR3 loop spans 14 amino acids. CDR3 region: CASSVASGRETQYF. CDR3 nucleotides: TGTGCCAGCAGCGTAGCGAGCGGGAGAGAGACCCAGTACTTC.

The chain joins TRBV5-1 to TRBJ2-3, with D possibly being TRBD1 (5 bases). Trimming shortened V by 2 bases and J by 0 bases, and 7 bases separated the two germline ends. In germline, CDR1 is SGHRS, CDR2 YFSETQ. This CDR3 comprises 14 residues. In nucleotides, the CDR3 is TGCGCCAGCAGCTTCCCAGGGAGCACAGATACGCAGTATTTT. Its translation is CASSFPGSTDTQYF. The full variable domain, rest sourced from reference TRBV5-1 and TRBJ2-3, is KAGVTQTPRYLIKTRGQQVTLSCSPISGHRSVSWYQQTPGQGLQFLFEYFSETQRNKGNFPGRFSGRQFSNSRSEMNVSTLELGDSALYLCASSFPGSTDTQYFGPGTRLTVL.

V and J are TRBV2 and TRBJ1-3; maybe TRBD1 (6 bases). Per germline, CDR1 SNHLY and CDR2 FYNNEI. Trimming removed 4 bases from V and 0 bases from J, with 13 bases in between. The length of the CDR3 is 16 residues. The CDR3 nucleotides read TGTGCCAGCAGTGTAAAGGGGGTTGGCTCTGGAAACACCATATATTTT. Its translation is CASSVKGVGSGNTIYF.

The chain uses TRBV19 and TRBJ2-5, with 14 positions matching TRBD2. V lost 5 bases and J lost 2; bases outside the gene matches: 7. Germline CDR1 LNHDA, CDR2 SQIVND (reference sequence). CDR3 size: 17 residues. In DNA, the CDR3 is TGTGCCAGTAGTCCGACTAGCGGGGGGGCAAGACAAGAGACCCAGTACTTC. This translates into CASSPTSGGARQETQYF.

This clone showed up just a few times. The chain couples TRBV28 to TRBJ2-7; D tentatively fits TRBD1 or TRBD2 (5 bases each). This CDR3 spans 11 amino acids. Per the germline V gene, CDR1 is MDHEN and CDR2 is SYDVKM. This CDR3 is CVVGTVDLQYF. The CDR3, as DNA: TGTGTAGTAGGGACGGTAGATCTGCAGTACTTC. The entire variable domain, with the rest obtained from reference TRBV28 and TRBJ2-7, is as follows: DVKVTQSSRYLVKRTGEKVFLECVQDMDHENMFWYRQDPGLGLRLIYFSYDVKMKEKGDIPEGYSVSREKKERFSLILESASTNQTSMYLCVVGTVDLQYFGPGTRLTVT.

The chain uses TRBV28 and TRBJ1-5, with D perhaps matching TRBD1 (5 bases). The CDR3 runs 18 residues. The V end was cut by 6 bases, the J end by 0 bases, with 21 bases between. Germline lookup yields CDR1 MDHEN and CDR2 SYDVKM. CDR3 nucleotide sequence: TGTGCCAGCAGGTTGGGCCGGGGCAGCCAATATAGCAATCAGCCCCAGCATTTT. It translates to CASRLGRGSQYSNQPQHF.

This clone has only a few counts. The V and J genes are TRBV11-1 and TRBJ2-7, with D hard to call. The V gene lost 5 bases and the J gene lost 0 bases, with 11 bases spanning the gap. The CDR3 totals 14 residues. The germline V gene encodes CDR1 SGHAT and CDR2 FQDESV (reference sequence). The CDR3 DNA is TGTGCCAGCAGCCCGCGCGCGGCCTCCTACGAGCAGTACTTC. Translated: CASSPRAASYEQYF.

The chain has TRBV4-1 and TRBJ2-2, with D possibly being TRBD1 (6 bases). Between the trimmed V and J ends, which lost 2 bases and 7 bases, there was a span of 14 bases. This CDR3 has 15 amino acids. Germline V gene lookup returns CDR1 MGHRA and CDR2 YSYEKL. CDR3 in amino acids: CASSQRQVLFGELFF. The DNA of the CDR3 is TGCGCCAGCAGCCAACGACAGGTCCTTTTCGGGGAGCTGTTTTTT.

The chain links TRBV5-1 to TRBJ1-2; D possibly corresponds to TRBD1 (5 bases). V lost 0 bases, J lost 4 bases, and 10 bases lay in between. The CDR3 has 14 amino acids. Per germline, CDR1 SGHRS and CDR2 YFSETQ. The CDR3 spells CASSLDRSFYGYTF. As DNA, the CDR3 is TGCGCCAGCAGCTTGGACAGGTCCTTCTATGGCTACACCTTC.